Listed below are T cell receptor beta chains from one sample, sequenced in a study of identical twins. TCRdb itself ran the 5' RACE reads through MiXCR, one entry per CDR3 protein. The profile shows 470,000 or so distinct CDR3 sequences, approximately 24% of them singletons. Separately, the same data were catalogued under a study of T cells expressing NK-cell markers.

The specimen was CD4+ T cells sorted from blood. The receptors were gathered from a woman aged 18 to 35 in good health. CDR3s leave out the opening cysteine and the closing phenylalanine or tryptophan.

CDR3: ASSGTGYT; J: TRBJ1-2; V: TRBV2
CDR3: ASSKRTSGDANTGELF; J: TRBJ2-2; V: TRBV11-2
CDR3: SARESGYNEQF; J: TRBJ2-1; V: TRBV20-1
CDR3: ASARNWNTGELF; J: TRBJ2-2; V: TRBV7-9
CDR3: ASSHQGPNTEAF; J: TRBJ1-1; V: TRBV7-9
CDR3: ASSPRGTSGRVYEQY; J: TRBJ2-7; V: TRBV12-3/TRBV12-4
CDR3: SVASSGNTIY; J: TRBJ1-3; V: TRBV20-1
CDR3: ASSLGRGSSTDTQY; J: TRBJ2-3; V: TRBV7-2
CDR3: SARGASGYEQY; J: TRBJ2-7; V: TRBV20-1
CDR3: ASSLWGNTGELF; J: TRBJ2-2; V: TRBV7-2